This TCR beta chain comes out of a study of blood T cell repertoires in COVID-19. About the research overall: COVID-19 samples, acute and convalescent, were from the United States, Italy and Spain. The cDNA or gDNA used as material had been derived from T cells, B-cell-depleted T cells, or PBMCs.

In the source study's methods: It was from reference gene primer amplification that nucleated cell counts were estimated. Clones were read by immunoSEQ multiplex PCR, and TCRdb kept only the in-frame ones, dropping some. Clone size and V and J calls were adopted from that table, with D and trimming inferred from the DNA. The table lists 35,000 to 50,000 clones, 85% to 90% of them singletons. CDR1 and CDR2 from the germline V gene are SGHTS and YDEGEE. Trimming left V 5 bases short and J 7 bases short, with 9 bases between. The CDR3 has 11 amino acids. This TCR came from a man aged 50-60 years with active COVID-19. Sample: peripheral blood. The chain is built from TRBV5-8 and TRBJ1-2; D perhaps matches TRBD1 (6 bases). Written as DNA, the CDR3 is TGTGCCAGCAGGGCAGGGGCTGGCTACACCTTC. Protein: CASRAGAGYTF. Based on the CDR3 plus reference TRBV5-8 and TRBJ1-2, the full variable domain is EAGVTQSPTHLIKTRGQQATLRCSPISGHTSVYWYQQALGLGLQFLLWYDEGEERNRGNFPPRFSGRQFPNYSSELNVNALELEDSALYLCASRAGAGYTFGSGTRLTVV.